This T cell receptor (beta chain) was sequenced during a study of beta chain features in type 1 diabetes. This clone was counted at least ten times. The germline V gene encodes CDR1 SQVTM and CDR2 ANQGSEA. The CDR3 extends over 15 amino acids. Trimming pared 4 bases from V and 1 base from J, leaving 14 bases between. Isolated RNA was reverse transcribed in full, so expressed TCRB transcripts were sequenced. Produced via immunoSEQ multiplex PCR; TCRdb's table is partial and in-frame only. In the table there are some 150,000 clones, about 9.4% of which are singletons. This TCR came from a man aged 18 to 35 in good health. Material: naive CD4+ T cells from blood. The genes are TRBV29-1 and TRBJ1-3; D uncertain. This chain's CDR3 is CSVVSVPGSGNTIYF. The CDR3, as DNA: TGCAGCGTTGTTTCCGTTCCAGGATCTGGAAACACCATATATTTT.